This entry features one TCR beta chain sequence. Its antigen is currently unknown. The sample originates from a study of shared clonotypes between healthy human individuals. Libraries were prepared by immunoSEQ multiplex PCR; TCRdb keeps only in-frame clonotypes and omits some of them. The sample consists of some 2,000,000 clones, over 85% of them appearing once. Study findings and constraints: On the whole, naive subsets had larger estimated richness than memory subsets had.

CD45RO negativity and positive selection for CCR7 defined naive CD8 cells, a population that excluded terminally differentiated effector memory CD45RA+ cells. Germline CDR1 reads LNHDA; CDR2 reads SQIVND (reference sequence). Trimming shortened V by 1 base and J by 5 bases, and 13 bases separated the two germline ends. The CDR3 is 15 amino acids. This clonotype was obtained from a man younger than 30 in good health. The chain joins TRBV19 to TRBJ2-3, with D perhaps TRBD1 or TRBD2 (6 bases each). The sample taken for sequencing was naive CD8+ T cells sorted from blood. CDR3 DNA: TGTGCCAGTAGTATAGCCGGGGGCCCAGGAGATACGCAGTATTTT. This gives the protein CASSIAGGPGDTQYF.